This TCR beta chain was captured in a study of cytomegalovirus exposure and HLA in healthy donors. 60 Vbeta and 13 Jbeta primers were used in PCR. Here immunoSEQ multiplex PCR was the method, and the copy in TCRdb shows in-frame clones only, minus some. The table includes roughly 200,000 clones, roughly four fifths detected once. From germline, CDR1 is MDHEN and CDR2 SYDVKM. This CDR3 comprises 12 residues. V gave up 7 bases and J gave up 6 bases, with 9 bases separating them. This chain links TRBV28 with TRBJ2-2, with D uncertain. The source is a man aged 25-45 years in good health and CMV-seronegative. The specimen was PBMCs. CDR3 sequence: CASKRSPGELFF. The CDR3 DNA reads TGTGCCAGCAAACGGTCCCCCGGGGAGCTGTTTTTT.